One and the same sample provided the 28 T cell receptor beta chains below, sequenced in a study of blood T cells in healthy people across ages. Through a sample-barcoded 5' primer and a J-beta primer mix, a second PCR was run for 7 to 11 cycles. In TCRdb, the 5' RACE reads were re-called with MiXCR into one record per CDR3 protein. Seen here are about 1.6 million distinct CDR3 sequences, about 32% observed once, and the top ten hold approximately 11%. The sample consisted of blood. Receptors originate from a woman in her twenties or thirties in good health.

As concerns this clonotype: One base away lies a much larger clone, so this may be a sequencing read error. The V gene is TRBV20-1, the J gene TRBJ2-5, with TRBD1 identical over 7 bases. Germline V CDR1 and CDR2: DFQATT, SNEGSKA (reference sequence). The CDR3 spans 15 residues. DNA of the CDR3: TGCAGTGCTGGCTTCACAGGGGACGTCCAAGGGACCCAGTACTTC. Translated: CSAGFTGDVQGTQYF.

Only a few counts were recorded for this clonotype. The rearrangement joins TRBV10-3 to TRBJ2-2, with TRBD2 identical over 9 bases. V gave up 7 bases and J gave up 5 bases; unmatched junction bases: 5. The CDR3 is 14 amino acids. Germline assignment: CDR1 ENHRY and CDR2 SYGVKD. As DNA, the CDR3 is TGTGCCATCAATAGCGGGGGCCCTACCGGGGAGCTGTTTTTT. Protein sequence: CAINSGGPTGELFF.

Here the CDR3 reads CASSLYPGPNTEAFF. The CDR3 coding sequence is TGTGCCAGCAGTTTATATCCGGGGCCGAACACTGAAGCTTTCTTT. The J gene is TRBJ1-1, the V gene TRBV27, with TRBD1 as a possible D gene (5 bases). V dropped 1 base and J dropped 1 base, with 10 bases sitting between them. The CDR3 is made up of 15 amino acids. Germline values: CDR1 MNHEY, CDR2 SMNVEV (reference sequence).

The gene calls are TRBV3-1 and TRBJ1-2; D not resolved. This CDR3 spans 16 amino acids. Trimming shortened V by 0 bases and J by 2 bases, and 13 bases separated the two germline ends. Germline lookup yields CDR1 LGHDT and CDR2 YNNKEL (reference sequence). The CDR3 reads CASSQETPGRNYGYTF. DNA for the CDR3: TGTGCCAGCAGCCAAGAAACGCCAGGACGAAACTATGGCTACACCTTC.

The J gene is TRBJ1-3, the V gene TRBV20-1; the match to TRBD1 covers 9 bases. The V gene's germline CDR1 is DFQATT and CDR2 SNEGSKA (reference sequence). The J segment lost 3 bases and the V segment lost 4 bases, leaving 7 bases of the junction unmatched. CDR3 length: 15 residues. The CDR3 region has the DNA TGCAGTGCTAAAAAGACAGGGGGAGGTGGAAACACCATATATTTT. It encodes CSAKKTGGGGNTIYF.

The rearrangement joins TRBV5-5 to TRBJ2-3, with D unclear. Germline-derived CDR1 and CDR2 are SGHKS and YYEKEE (reference sequence). V was clipped by 1 base and J by 6 bases, with 15 bases between them. The CDR3 length is 15 residues. CDR3 DNA sequence: TGTGCCAGCAGCTTGTTACTTGGTGGGGTGGATACGCAGTATTTT. This sequence encodes CASSLLLGGVDTQYF. Together with reference TRBV5-5 and TRBJ2-3, the CDR3 gives the full variable domain: DAGVTQSPTHLIKTRGQQVTLRCSPISGHKSVSWYQQVLGQGPQFIFQYYEKEERGRGNFPDRFSARQFPNYSSELNVNALLLGDSALYLCASSLLLGGVDTQYFGPGTRLTVL.

J is TRBJ1-1 and V is TRBV12-3 or TRBV12-4; a weak D match, TRBD1 (5 bases). V lost 6 bases, J lost 1 base, and 12 bases lay in between. The CDR3 is 14 residues long. The CDR3 region is CASSRDGGNTEAFF. CDR3 in DNA: TGTGCCAGCAGCAGGGACGGGGGGAACACTGAAGCTTTCTTT.

As regards this clonotype: Relative to the germline gene, one junction end is altered; a read error may explain this. This chain connects TRBV28 to TRBJ1-4; D uncertain. The CDR3 spans 15 residues. The germline V gene has CDR1 MDHEN and CDR2 SYDVKM. Here the CDR3 reads CASSSPLRANEKPFF. CDR3 nucleotide sequence: TGTGCCAGCAGTTCCCCCCTTCGGGCTAATGAAAAACCGTTTTTT.

This clonotype was detected only a few times. The chain joins TRBV7-2 to TRBJ2-1; the match to TRBD2 covers 11 bases. The J segment lost 3 bases and the V segment lost 4 bases, leaving 8 bases of the junction unmatched. From germline, CDR1 is SGHTA and CDR2 FQGNSA. The CDR3 runs 17 residues. In nucleotides, the CDR3 is TGTGCCAGCAGCTCTAGTCTAGCGGGGGGCAACTACAATGAGCAGTTCTTC. Translating gives CASSSSLAGGNYNEQFF.

A word on this clonotype: One end of the junction varies from germline; a read error may be responsible. The chain joins TRBV7-8 to TRBJ2-1; possible D gene TRBD1, 6 bases. From germline, CDR1 is SGHVS and CDR2 FQNEAQ. The CDR3 is 15 residues long. The CDR3 nucleotides read TGTGCCAGCGCCCCAGGGGCGTCCTCCTACGATGAGCAGTTCTTC. Encoded protein: CASAPGASSYDEQFF.

The DNA of the CDR3 is TGTGCCAGCAGCTTCGGATCGCGCGATGAGCAGTTCTTC. This encodes CASSFGSRDEQFF. This sequence joins TRBV5-6 and TRBJ2-1, with D unclear. The ends were cut back, 2 bases at V and 8 bases at J, with 11 bases in the middle. CDR1 and CDR2 (germline): SGHDT, YYEEEE. The CDR3 runs 13 residues.

The rearrangement joins TRBV11-2 to TRBJ2-1, with TRBD2 matching over 11 bases. CDR3 size: 14 residues. The germline gives CDR1 SGHAT, CDR2 FQNNGV. The V gene end was trimmed by 10 bases and the J gene end by 3 bases; junction bases not matched to a gene: 5. Here the CDR3 DNA reads TGTGCCACCTCGGGGACTAGCGGCTACAATGAGCAGTTCTTC. It specifies CATSGTSGYNEQFF.

This clonotype showed up just a few times. This chain connects TRBV29-1 to TRBJ2-2; D is perhaps TRBD2 (5 bases). This CDR3 is 14 amino acids long. Germline values: CDR1 SQVTM, CDR2 ANQGSEA. CDR3 amino acids: CSATSYSNTGELFF. The CDR3, as DNA: TGCAGTGCTACTAGTTATTCGAACACCGGGGAGCTGTTTTTT.

There are a few counts of this clonotype. This rearrangement joins TRBV4-1 to TRBJ2-7; 9 bases map to TRBD2. Germline values: CDR1 MGHRA, CDR2 YSYEKL. With 2 bases clipped from V and 6 bases from J, the junction kept 11 bases outside the gene matches. The CDR3 totals 16 residues. As DNA, the CDR3 is TGCGCCAGCAGCCAAAAAACAGGCGGCGGGGGGGGCGAGCAGTACTTC. Translated: CASSQKTGGGGGEQYF.

The J gene is TRBJ2-3, the V gene TRBV6-1, with 8 positions matching TRBD1. With V trimmed by 6 bases and J by 3 bases, 11 bases remained unmatched. The length of the CDR3 is 16 residues. Germline V CDR1 and CDR2: MNHNS, SASEGT. Written as DNA, the CDR3 is TGTGCCAGCAGGGCGCGGACAGGGACTGTAACAGATACGCAGTATTTT. Translation gives CASRARTGTVTDTQYF.

This clonotype has at least ten counts. The rearrangement joins TRBV20-1 to TRBJ2-7; D possibly corresponds to TRBD1 (6 bases). This CDR3 contains 11 residues. The germline CDR1 and CDR2 sequences are DFQATT and SNEGSKA (reference sequence). Trimming removed 5 bases at V and 7 bases at J, with 12 bases between. The DNA of the CDR3 is TGCAGTGCTTACAGGGCGTTGGAGCAGTACTTC. Amino acids: CSAYRALEQYF.

This clonotype has more than one count but fewer than ten. The chain recombines TRBV20-1 with TRBJ2-1; tentative D call: TRBD2 (6 bases). Trimming removed 5 bases at V and 2 bases at J, with 16 bases between. Germline V gene sequence: CDR1 DFQATT, CDR2 SNEGSKA (reference sequence). This CDR3 has 15 residues. The CDR3 here is CSADPGERTYNEQFF. For the CDR3, the DNA is TGCAGTGCTGATCCGGGGGAGCGGACCTACAATGAGCAGTTCTTC.

The CDR3 loop reads CASSLWGLKNIQYF. The CDR3 DNA follows: TGTGCCAGCAGCCTCTGGGGACTTAAAAACATTCAGTACTTC. J is TRBJ2-4 and V is TRBV27, with D perhaps TRBD2 (6 bases). The germline gives CDR1 MNHEY, CDR2 SMNVEV (reference sequence). Trimming left V 6 bases short and J 4 bases short, with 13 bases between. This CDR3 has 14 residues.

The chain combines TRBV11-2 with TRBJ1-2, with no clear D. The CDR3 runs to 15 residues. Trimming removed 0 bases at V and 7 bases at J, with 15 bases between. Germline V gene lookup returns CDR1 SGHAT and CDR2 FQNNGV. The chain's CDR3 is CASSLDSVGKPGYTF. The CDR3 region has the DNA TGTGCCAGCAGCTTAGATTCCGTGGGGAAACCTGGCTACACCTTC.

The rearrangement uses TRBV29-1 and TRBJ2-3; the D gene is possibly TRBD2 (5 bases). The CDR3 is made up of 14 amino acids. Germline CDR1 SQVTM, CDR2 ANQGSEA. V was clipped by 7 bases and J by 2 bases, with 16 bases between them. The CDR3 loop is CSAPETNDTDTQYF. The DNA for the CDR3 is TGCAGCGCCCCCGAGACTAACGACACAGATACGCAGTATTTT.

Comment on this clonotype: This may be a read error, as it is one base from a much larger clone. The chain combines TRBV28 with TRBJ2-5, with 8 bases aligning to TRBD2. The CDR3 contains 13 residues. The V gene end was trimmed by 6 bases and the J gene end by 2 bases; junction bases not matched to a gene: 2. The V gene's germline CDR1 is MDHEN and CDR2 SYDVKM. In DNA, the CDR3 is TGTGCCAGCAGCGGACTAGCTCAAGAGACCCAGTACTTC. It is translated as CASSGLAQETQYF.

This clonotype has more than one count but fewer than ten. The CDR3 spells CASIRVGQKSYEQYF. The CDR3 coding sequence is TGTGCCAGCATTAGGGTGGGACAGAAATCCTACGAGCAGTACTTC. The chain uses TRBV6-1 and TRBJ2-7; 7 bases are a match to TRBD1. With 7 bases clipped from V and 1 base from J, the junction kept 10 bases outside the gene matches. In germline, CDR1 is MNHNS, CDR2 SASEGT. The CDR3 has 15 amino acids.

The chain has TRBV10-2 and TRBJ2-5; a possible D gene is TRBD1 (5 bases). With 9 bases removed from V and 1 base from J, the gap between germline ends came to 9 bases. Germline V gives CDR1 WSHSY, CDR2 SAAADI. The CDR3 covers 12 residues. DNA for the CDR3: TGCGCCAGTCCCGACAGCCAAGAGACCCAGTACTTC. Its protein is CASPDSQETQYF.

Of note for this clonotype: Possible read error: a much larger clone is one base away. This chain connects TRBV24-1 to TRBJ1-2; D perhaps matches TRBD1 (6 bases). The CDR3 consists of 13 residues. Germline V CDR1 and CDR2: KGHDR, SFDVKD. The chain's CDR3 is CAASDGGGSGYTF. As DNA, the CDR3 is TGTGCCGCCAGTGATGGAGGGGGAAGTGGCTACACCTTC.

This chain connects TRBV12-3 or TRBV12-4 to TRBJ2-1, with 12 bases matching TRBD2. Trimming removed 8 bases from V and 5 bases from J; junction bases left unmatched: 10. CDR3 length: 16 amino acids. The chain's CDR3 is CASSFTGLAGNNEQFF. For the CDR3, the DNA is TGTGCCAGCTCATTCACCGGACTAGCGGGAAACAATGAGCAGTTCTTC.

This sequence joins TRBV20-1 and TRBJ2-1, with a weak D call TRBD2 (8 bases). V was shortened by 6 bases and J by 7 bases, with 22 bases between the two germline ends. CDR1 and CDR2 (germline): DFQATT, SNEGSKA (reference sequence). The CDR3 extends over 15 amino acids. The CDR3 spells CSAGGAGGRGNEQFF. The CDR3 DNA reads as TGCAGTGCAGGGGGCGCGGGGGGCCGGGGGAATGAGCAGTTCTTC.

Here the CDR3 reads CASSLYGGGRYEQYF. Written as DNA, the CDR3 is TGTGCCAGCAGCTTATATGGGGGCGGACGCTACGAGCAGTACTTC. The J gene is TRBJ2-7, the V gene TRBV7-3; possibly TRBD1 for D (6 bases). Per the germline V gene, CDR1 is SGHTA and CDR2 is FQGTGA. This CDR3 has 15 amino acids. Between the trimmed V and J ends, which lost 2 bases and 3 bases, there was a span of 14 bases. Full variable domain (outside the CDR3, taken from reference TRBV7-3 and TRBJ2-7): GAGVSQTPSNKVTEKGKYVELRCDPISGHTALYWYRQSLGQGPEFLIYFQGTGAADDSGLPNDRFFAVRPEGSVSTLKIQRTERGDSAVYLCASSLYGGGRYEQYFGPGTRLTVT.

V is TRBV28 and J is TRBJ2-5; no definite D call. The germline gives CDR1 MDHEN, CDR2 SYDVKM. The CDR3 contains 17 residues. Trimming took 3 bases from V and 0 from J, leaving 17 bases between them. CDR3 in amino acids: CASSFLLTEKYQETQYF. The CDR3 DNA reads TGTGCCAGCAGTTTCTTACTCACTGAAAAGTACCAAGAGACCCAGTACTTC.